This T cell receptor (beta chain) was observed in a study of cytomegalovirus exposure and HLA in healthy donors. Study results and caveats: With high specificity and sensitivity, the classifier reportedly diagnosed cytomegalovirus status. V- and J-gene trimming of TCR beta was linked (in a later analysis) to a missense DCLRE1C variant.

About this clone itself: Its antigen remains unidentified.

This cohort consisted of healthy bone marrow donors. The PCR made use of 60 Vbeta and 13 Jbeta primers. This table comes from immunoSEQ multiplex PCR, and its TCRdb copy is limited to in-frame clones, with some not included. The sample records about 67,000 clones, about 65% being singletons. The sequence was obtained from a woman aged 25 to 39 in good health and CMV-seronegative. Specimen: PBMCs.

CDR3 amino acids: CASSLGTVPDGSPLHF. The CDR3 nucleotides read TGTGCCAGCAGCTTAGGGACAGTTCCCGACGGCTCACCCCTCCACTTT. The genes are TRBV5-5 and TRBJ1-6; 7 bases map to TRBD1. CDR3 length: 16 residues. The germline CDR1 and CDR2 sequences are SGHKS and YYEKEE (reference sequence). Trimming removed 2 bases from V and 10 bases from J; junction bases left unmatched: 12.